One sample yielded the 3 T cell receptor beta chains listed below, sequenced in a study of blood T cell repertoires in COVID-19. Profiling relied on immunoSEQ multiplex PCR, and the TCRdb table lists in-frame clones only, not all of them. The sample lists tens of thousands of clones, around 92% occurring once. Sequencing input: peripheral blood. The origin of the receptors is a man in his 60s with acute or convalescent COVID-19.

The chain recombines TRBV29-1 with TRBJ2-1; TRBD2 is a possible D gene (6 bases). Germline assignment: CDR1 SQVTM and CDR2 ANQGSEA. V was trimmed by 4 bases and J by 4 bases, leaving 17 bases between them. This CDR3 has 15 residues. The CDR3 reads CSVVFGLATYNEQFF. The CDR3 region has the DNA TGCAGCGTTGTTTTCGGCCTAGCGACATACAATGAGCAGTTCTTC.

The chain uses TRBV12-3 or TRBV12-4 and TRBJ2-7; 7 nucleotides agree with TRBD1. The trim removed 5 bases at V and 3 bases at J, leaving 4 bases unmatched. This CDR3 region has 13 residues. The DNA for the CDR3 is TGTGCCAGCAGTCGGGACAGAGGCTACGAGCAGTACTTC. This gives the protein CASSRDRGYEQYF.

The chain has TRBV6-5 and TRBJ1-4; D not certain. Germline V CDR1 and CDR2: MNHEY, SVGAGI. Trimming removed 5 bases at V and 4 bases at J, with 11 bases between. The CDR3 is 14 amino acids. Here the CDR3 DNA reads TGTGCCAGCAGTCGCGGAGTGAGTAATGAAAAACTGTTTTTT. Translated: CASSRGVSNEKLFF.